Listed below are T cell receptor beta chains from one sample, sequenced in a study of beta chain features in type 1 diabetes. Clones were read by immunoSEQ multiplex PCR, and TCRdb kept only the in-frame ones, dropping some. Among around 430,000 clones listed, 30% were seen once. The sequenced sample consisted of naive CD4+ T cells from blood. All receptors derive from a young man in good health. The CDR3 runs from the conserved cysteine through the conserved F or W. Fields, in order: D gene, V gene, J gene, clone size, CDR3 DNA, CDR3 protein. The D gene is left open where the match is weak. Clone size is shown for a subset of rows, as once, few, many or a class of expanded clone.

>NA|TRBV10-3|TRBJ2-3|few
TGTGCCATCAGTGGCGCAGATACGCAGTATTTT
CAISGADTQYF
>TRBD2|TRBV7-2|TRBJ2-1|few
TGTGCCAGCAGCAGCTCGGCGGGAGGGCCTCATGAGCAGTTCTTC
CASSSSAGGPHEQFF
>NA|TRBV30|TRBJ2-1|NA
TGTGCCTGGAGTGTACTCACAGACTACAATGAGCAGTTCTTC
CAWSVLTDYNEQFF
>NA|TRBV29-1|TRBJ1-2|NA
TGCAGCGTTGAAGACGGCCAGGGGACCTATGGCTACACCTTC
CSVEDGQGTYGYTF
>NA|TRBV11-2|TRBJ2-4|NA
TGTGCCAGCAGTTCGTGGGCGGTGCTAGCCAAAAACATTCAGTACTTC
CASSSWAVLAKNIQYF
>TRBD1|TRBV2|TRBJ1-5|NA
TGTGCCAGCAGTGTCGAACAGGGGAGGAATCAGCCCCAGCATTTT
CASSVEQGRNQPQHF
>NA|TRBV5-1|TRBJ1-4|NA
TGCGCCAGCAGCGTGAGCGGGACATCCCTTTATGAAAAACTGTTTTTT
CASSVSGTSLYEKLFF
>NA|TRBV7-6|TRBJ2-2|NA
TGTGCCAGCAGCTTTTCAGCGTTCACCGGGGAGCTGTTTTTT
CASSFSAFTGELFF
>TRBD1|TRBV30|TRBJ1-5|few
TGTGCCTGGACTACAGGGGGAAATCAGCCCCAGCATTTT
CAWTTGGNQPQHF
>NA|TRBV9|TRBJ2-5|few
TGTGCCAGCAGCCCCGGGTACAGCCAAGAGACCCAGTACTTC
CASSPGYSQETQYF
>NA|TRBV29-1|TRBJ1-1|few
TGCAGCGTTTTCCCCCTCGGCGGCACTGAAGCTTTCTTT
CSVFPLGGTEAFF
>TRBD2|TRBV9|TRBJ2-7|NA
TGTGCCAGCAGCCCTAGGGCTAGCGGGACCAGCTCCTACGAGCAGTACTTC
CASSPRASGTSSYEQYF
>NA|TRBV5-1|TRBJ2-5|few
TGCGCCAGCAGCTTGGCGACAGGACGGGAGACCCAGTACTTC
CASSLATGRETQYF
>NA|TRBV28|TRBJ2-7|NA
TGTGCCAGCAGTTTAGGGGGATACGAGCAGTACTTC
CASSLGGYEQYF
>NA|TRBV29-1|TRBJ2-7|NA
TGCAGCGTTGAAGTTGGTGGATTCCGTACCGAGCAGTACTTC
CSVEVGGFRTEQYF
>NA|TRBV14|TRBJ2-5|once
TGTGCCAGCAGCCAAGACCGGGGTGGGGGAGAGACCCAGTACTTC
CASSQDRGGGETQYF
>NA|TRBV11-1|TRBJ2-3|NA
TGTGCCAGCAGCTTAGCAGCCGACACAGATACGCAGTATTTT
CASSLAADTDTQYF
>NA|TRBV7-6|TRBJ1-1|few
TGTGCCAGCAGCTTACTCCCTACCTTAGGAGTGAGCACTGAAGCTTTCTTT
CASSLLPTLGVSTEAFF
>NA|TRBV6-6|TRBJ2-2|NA
TGTGCCAGCAGTCGCTGGAACACCGGGGAGCTGTTTTTT
CASSRWNTGELFF
>TRBD2|TRBV4-3|TRBJ2-1|few
TGCGCCAGCAGCCAAGATACGGCTAGCGGGAGCAATGAGCAGTTCTTC
CASSQDTASGSNEQFF
>NA|TRBV6-1|TRBJ2-1|NA
TGTGCCAGCAGTGAGCCTAGCGTTTATGAGCAGTTCTTC
CASSEPSVYEQFF
>NA|TRBV25-1|TRBJ2-3|NA
TGTGCCAGCAGAGTGGGAGATACGCAGTATTTT
CASRVGDTQYF
>TRBD1|TRBV28|TRBJ2-7|NA
TGTGCCAGCTCCGCGCCCGGGGACAGGGTTATCAACGAGCAGTACTTC
CASSAPGDRVINEQYF
>TRBD2|TRBV30|TRBJ2-5|NA
TGTGCCTGGAGACTAGCGGGAGGGCTAGAGACCCAGTACTTC
CAWRLAGGLETQYF
>TRBD2|TRBV18|TRBJ2-3|NA
TGTGCCAGCTCACCGAAGCGGGAGGGCCTTGCAGATACGCAGTATTTT
CASSPKREGLADTQYF
>TRBD2|TRBV28|TRBJ2-1|few
TGTGCCAGCAGCCTGACTAGCGGGAGCGGTTTCAATGAGCAGTTCTTC
CASSLTSGSGFNEQFF